The 16 T cell receptor beta chains listed next were all sequenced from one sample in a study of blood T cell repertoires in COVID-19. The protocol was immunoSEQ multiplex PCR, while the TCRdb copy is restricted to in-frame clones and leaves out a portion. Among approximately 200,000 clones listed, roughly 90% were seen once. The sequenced sample consisted of PBMCs or T cells enriched from blood (not recorded which). These receptors all stem from a woman in her twenties or thirties who had been exposed to COVID-19.

CDR3 amino acids: CASSVAEVMNTEAFF. CDR3 DNA sequence: TGTGCCAGCAGCGTAGCAGAGGTTATGAACACTGAAGCTTTCTTT. The chain carries TRBV9 and TRBJ1-1; D call uncertain. Germline V gives CDR1 SGDLS, CDR2 YYNGEE. Trimming shortened V by 0 bases and J by 0 bases, and 9 bases separated the two germline ends. The CDR3 is made up of 15 amino acids.

The chain is built from TRBV3-1 (or the pseudogene TRBV3-2) and TRBJ2-7; 12 bases map to TRBD1. J lost 6 bases, V lost 8 bases, and 5 bases had no gene match. The germline CDR1 and CDR2 sequences are LGHDT and YNNKEL (reference sequence). The length of the CDR3 is 13 residues. CDR3 region: CASLGQGASEQYF. The CDR3 DNA reads TGTGCCAGCTTGGGACAGGGGGCAAGCGAGCAGTACTTC.

This sequence joins TRBV7-2 and TRBJ2-3; 7 positions match TRBD2. The ends lost 5 bases at V and 4 bases at J; junction bases unmatched: 9. Germline CDR1 SGHTA, CDR2 FQGNSA. This CDR3 comprises 15 residues. CDR3 nucleotides: TGTGCCAGCAGCGAAGGACTAGTGGGGGCAGATACGCAGTATTTT. This translates into CASSEGLVGADTQYF.

This chain connects TRBV28 to TRBJ2-7, with 7 bases that match TRBD1. The trim removed 8 bases at V and 2 bases at J, leaving 3 bases unmatched. The CDR3 spans 12 residues. CDR1 is MDHEN and CDR2 is SYDVKM in the germline V gene. Here the CDR3 reads CASWDRAYEQYF. For the CDR3, the DNA is TGTGCCAGCTGGGACAGAGCCTACGAGCAGTACTTC.

The CDR3 coding sequence is TGCGCCAGCAGCTTCGGACAGCCAAATGAAAAACTGTTTTTT. It yields the protein CASSFGQPNEKLFF. The gene calls are TRBV5-1 and TRBJ1-4; D is perhaps TRBD1 (6 bases). Per the germline V gene, CDR1 is SGHRS and CDR2 is YFSETQ. The CDR3 is 14 amino acids. V was shortened by 2 bases and J by 5 bases, with 10 bases between the two germline ends.

The rearrangement links TRBV20-1 to TRBJ1-5, with unresolved D. The V gene's germline CDR1 is DFQATT and CDR2 SNEGSKA (reference sequence). V was pared by 3 bases and J by 2 bases, with 17 bases between. This CDR3 is 16 amino acids long. The CDR3 region has the DNA TGCAGTGCTAGTAGATCGATGGCGGTGGGCAATCAGCCCCAGCATTTT. Protein sequence: CSASRSMAVGNQPQHF.

The chain couples TRBV5-1 to TRBJ1-1, with D tentatively TRBD1 (6 bases). The germline V gene encodes CDR1 SGHRS and CDR2 YFSETQ. This CDR3 region has 16 residues. Trimming took off 4 bases at V and 6 bases at J, with 22 bases between the two ends. CDR3 in DNA: TGCGCCAGCAGCGCCGGCAGGGCAGGGGTAGTATCTGAAGCTTTCTTT. This codes for CASSAGRAGVVSEAFF.

This chain joins TRBV7-8 and TRBJ2-7; D remains ambiguous. Per germline, CDR1 SGHVS and CDR2 FQNEAQ. The V and J ends lost 5 bases and 0 bases respectively, with 11 bases between them. The CDR3 is 14 residues long. The CDR3 DNA follows: TGTGCCAGCAGCCCCCACGCAGTCTCCTACGAGCAGTACTTC. Amino acids: CASSPHAVSYEQYF.

The genes are TRBV7-6 and TRBJ1-1; D perhaps matches TRBD1 (5 bases). Deletions cut 1 base from V and 2 bases from J, with 14 bases between. The CDR3 totals 16 residues. Per germline, CDR1 SGHVS and CDR2 FNYEAQ. CDR3: CASSLGQLLLNTEAFF. Written as DNA, the CDR3 is TGTGCCAGCAGCTTAGGACAGCTTTTGTTAAACACTGAAGCTTTCTTT.

V usage is TRBV5-1 and J usage is TRBJ2-3, with 7 bases fitting TRBD2. Losses at the gene ends were 2 bases for V and 1 base for J; bases not matched to a gene: 7. From germline, CDR1 is SGHRS and CDR2 YFSETQ. CDR3 length equals 16 residues. CDR3 sequence (DNA): TGCGCCAGCAGCTTATCATGGAGCGGGGGCACAGATACGCAGTATTTT. It yields the protein CASSLSWSGGTDTQYF.

The V and J genes are TRBV5-6 and TRBJ2-2; the match to TRBD1 covers 9 bases. Germline values: CDR1 SGHDT, CDR2 YYEEEE. The CDR3 sequence is 18 residues long. V gave up 1 base and J gave up 0 bases; unmatched junction bases: 7. In nucleotides, the CDR3 is TGTGCCAGCAGCTTGTGGGAGGGGACAGGGTCGAACACCGGGGAGCTGTTTTTT. Protein product: CASSLWEGTGSNTGELFF.

The rearrangement joins TRBV19 to TRBJ1-2; 7 nucleotides match TRBD1. J gave up 5 bases and V 7 bases, and 10 bases lay outside the gene matches. Germline V gene lookup returns CDR1 LNHDA and CDR2 SQIVND (reference sequence). The CDR3 covers 14 residues. The CDR3: CASTRDRKKYGYTF. CDR3 nucleotides: TGTGCCAGTACCCGGGACAGAAAAAAATATGGCTACACCTTC.

The genes are TRBV5-4 and TRBJ1-1; D is undetermined. Germline lookup yields CDR1 SGHNT and CDR2 YYREEE (reference sequence). This CDR3 is built from 14 residues. The ends were cut back, 1 base at V and 10 bases at J, with 17 bases in the middle. CDR3 bases: TGTGCCAGCAGCTTGTTGGAATCGGGTTCTGGAGCTTTCTTT. Its protein product is CASSLLESGSGAFF.

The rearrangement links TRBV21-1 to TRBJ2-1; TRBD2, the D gene given by the table, was not confirmed from the DNA. TRBV21-1 is a pseudogene. CDR3 size: 17 residues. The CDR3 loop reads CASTKRGGGARFDEQFF. CDR3 DNA sequence: TGTGCCAGCACCAAAAGGGGCGGGGGGGCCCGTTTCGATGAGCAGTTCTTC.

The sample holds one count of this clone. The chain carries TRBV5-6 and TRBJ1-4; 7 bases are a match to TRBD1. V was pared by 1 base and J by 8 bases, with 11 bases of the junction left unmatched. Germline V gene sequence: CDR1 SGHDT, CDR2 YYEEEE. The CDR3 consists of 16 residues. The CDR3 DNA sequence: TGTGCCAGCAGCTTGAACAACAGGGGTCAAGGCGAAAAACTGTTTTTT. Translated: CASSLNNRGQGEKLFF.

The chain couples TRBV7-8 to TRBJ2-2, with 8 bases aligning to TRBD2. Germline V CDR1 and CDR2: SGHVS, FQNEAQ. The CDR3 has 15 residues. Trimming removed 3 bases from V and 5 bases from J; junction bases left unmatched: 5. The CDR3 DNA follows: TGTGCCAGCAGCTTCTGGACTAGCCAGACCGGGGAGCTGTTTTTT. Its protein product is CASSFWTSQTGELFF.